This TCR beta chain is from a study of blood T cell repertoires in COVID-19. Across the whole study: Acute and convalescent COVID-19 specimens originated in the United States, Italy and Spain. PBMCs, B-cell-depleted T cells, or T cells were the source of the cDNA or gDNA that made up the material.

V lost 5 bases, J lost 0 bases, and 10 bases stayed unmatched. The CDR3 contains 18 residues. In germline, CDR1 is SSHAT, CDR2 FNYEAQ (reference sequence). In the original analysis: By means of reference gene primer amplification, nucleated cell counts were estimated. The repertoire was sequenced with immunoSEQ multiplex PCR; TCRdb's copy has only in-frame clones and lacks some. For V, J and clone size, that table is used; D and trimming come from the DNA. Altogether roughly 62,000 clones are present, 75% to 80% being singletons, with the ten largest covering over 25%. This clonotype was sampled from a human donor in a cohort sampled during active COVID-19. The rearrangement joins TRBV7-7 to TRBJ2-6, with TRBD1 identical over 7 bases. Sequencing was carried out using peripheral blood. In nucleotides, the CDR3 is TGTGCCAGCAGCCTAGGGGCAGGGGGTTCCTCTGGGGCCAACGTCCTGACTTTC. Its translation: CASSLGAGGSSGANVLTF.